The 9 T cell receptor beta chains in this list originate from one sample, sequenced in a study of CD8 T cells in Susac syndrome. Random hexamers primed reverse transcription of roughly 0.45 to 1 ug RNA. One entry per CDR3 protein, called by TCRdb with MiXCR from the immunoSEQ multiplex PCR reads. The sample has 150,000 to 200,000 distinct CDR3 sequences; about 95% are singletons. Sequenced sample: CD4+ T cells from PBMCs. These receptors were taken from a human donor in good health.

J is TRBJ2-1 and V is TRBV6-2 or TRBV6-3; D might be TRBD2 (5 bases). The CDR3 runs to 12 residues. V lost 6 bases to trimming and J lost 9 bases, with 12 bases between them. The germline V gene encodes CDR1 MNHEY and CDR2 SVGEGT. CDR3 sequence: CASSPTSTEQFF. For the CDR3, the DNA is TGTGCCAGCAGCCCAACTAGTACTGAGCAGTTCTTC.

The rearrangement uses TRBV28 and TRBJ2-7, with TRBD2 identical over 10 bases. CDR3 length: 15 residues. V gave up 3 bases and J gave up 3 bases; unmatched junction bases: 5. Germline values: CDR1 MDHEN, CDR2 SYDVKM. The CDR3, as DNA: TGTGCCAGCAGTTTGTCTAGCGGGAGTATCTACGAGCAGTACTTC. It specifies CASSLSSGSIYEQYF.

The chain links TRBV6-5 to TRBJ1-5; no firm D call. V was shortened by 5 bases and J by 7 bases, with 15 bases between the two germline ends. CDR3 length equals 14 residues. Germline V gene lookup returns CDR1 MNHEY and CDR2 SVGAGI. CDR3 sequence reads: CASSDHRGNQPQHF. The CDR3 nucleotides read TGTGCCAGCAGTGACCACCGAGGGAACCAGCCCCAGCATTTT.

This clonotype was detected once. The rearrangement links TRBV12-3 or TRBV12-4 to TRBJ1-1, with TRBD1 as a possible D gene (6 bases). This CDR3 comprises 13 residues. V was cut by 5 bases and J by 6 bases, with 13 bases left in between. This CDR3 is CASSPTGQPEAFF. DNA for the CDR3: TGTGCCAGCAGTCCTACCGGACAGCCTGAAGCTTTCTTT.

This sequence joins TRBV20-1 and TRBJ2-3; the match to TRBD2 covers 10 bases. V gave up 5 bases and J gave up 3 bases; unmatched junction bases: 8. Germline loops: CDR1 DFQATT, CDR2 SNEGSKA (reference sequence). The CDR3 is 15 residues long. The CDR3 is CSAPRPSGSTDTQYF. The CDR3 DNA reads as TGCAGTGCTCCCCGACCTAGCGGGAGTACAGATACGCAGTATTTT.

CDR3 sequence reads: CAWSVAVGNEQFF. Here the CDR3 DNA reads TGTGCCTGGAGTGTAGCGGTCGGCAATGAGCAGTTCTTC. The chain recombines TRBV30 with TRBJ2-1; D may be TRBD2 (5 bases). CDR3 length: 13 residues. Germline values: CDR1 GTSNPN, CDR2 SVGIG (reference sequence). Trimming shortened V by 0 bases and J by 6 bases, and 9 bases separated the two germline ends.

This rearrangement joins TRBV15 to TRBJ1-1; D unclear. CDR1 is LNHNV and CDR2 is YYDKDF in the germline V gene (reference sequence). V was cut by 4 bases and J by 7 bases, with 13 bases left in between. The CDR3 is 13 amino acids. The CDR3 nucleotides read TGTGCCACCAGCAAGGGCGGGTGGATTGAAGCTTTCTTT. Its translation: CATSKGGWIEAFF.

This chain joins TRBV4-3 and TRBJ1-3, with D unclear. The CDR3 extends over 15 amino acids. The germline V and J ends were trimmed by 0 bases and 2 bases, with 8 bases remaining between them. The germline V gene encodes CDR1 LGHNA and CDR2 YSLEER. This CDR3 reads CASSQDAGTGNTIYF. In DNA, the CDR3 is TGCGCCAGCAGCCAAGATGCGGGGACTGGAAACACCATATATTTT.

The rearrangement uses TRBV20-1 and TRBJ1-1; 8 nucleotides line up with TRBD1. This CDR3 region has 13 residues. Germline loops: CDR1 DFQATT, CDR2 SNEGSKA (reference sequence). V lost 1 base and J lost 10; bases outside the gene matches: 8. The CDR3 coding sequence is TGCAGTGCTAGAGCGAGGACAGGGATAAGAGCTTTCTTT. Translation: CSARARTGIRAFF.